These 7 T cell receptor beta chains came from one sample sequenced in a study of cytomegalovirus exposure and HLA in healthy donors. The PCR employed 60 Vbeta primers together with 13 Jbeta primers. Profiling relied on immunoSEQ multiplex PCR, and the TCRdb table lists in-frame clones only, not all of them. The table has roughly 120,000 clones, roughly four fifths seen once. The sample taken for sequencing was PBMCs. The receptors were gathered from a woman in her 30s in good health and CMV-seronegative.

The gene calls are TRBV6-6 and TRBJ1-5; D perhaps matches TRBD1 (5 bases). Germline V CDR1 and CDR2: MNHNY, SVGAGI (reference sequence). V lost 6 bases and J lost 0, with 12 bases in between. CDR3 length: 15 residues. Here the CDR3 reads CASREDSYSNQPQHF. DNA for the CDR3: TGTGCCAGCAGGGAAGACAGCTATAGCAATCAGCCCCAGCATTTT.

Only a few counts were recorded for this clone. This CDR3 reads CAWSGWQGANTEAFF. CDR3 nucleotides: TGTGCCTGGAGTGGCTGGCAGGGGGCGAACACTGAAGCTTTCTTT. The chain employs TRBV30 and TRBJ1-1; 8 bases are a match to TRBD1. The trim removed 1 base at V and 1 base at J, leaving 5 bases unmatched. The CDR3 has 15 amino acids. Germline lookup yields CDR1 GTSNPN and CDR2 SVGIG (reference sequence).

The chain joins TRBV5-4 to TRBJ2-2; D uncertain. This CDR3 region has 14 residues. The V gene lost 1 base and the J gene lost 6 bases, with 10 bases spanning the gap. Germline CDR1 SGHNT, CDR2 YYREEE (reference sequence). CDR3 nucleotide sequence: TGTGCCAGCAGCTTGAGTCTGGAGTCCGGGGAGCTGTTTTTT. This codes for CASSLSLESGELFF.

The V gene is TRBV9, the J gene TRBJ1-2; 8 nucleotides match TRBD1. Germline V lookup: CDR1 SGDLS, CDR2 YYNGEE. The V gene end was trimmed by 0 bases and the J gene end by 10 bases; junction bases not matched to a gene: 2. The CDR3 has 12 residues. CDR3 nucleotide sequence: TGTGCCAGCAGCGTAGTGGGACAGGACTACACCTTC. This codes for CASSVVGQDYTF.

The chain links TRBV10-3 to TRBJ1-5; tentatively, D is TRBD1 (6 bases). Trimming removed 3 bases from V and 4 bases from J, with 13 bases in between. This CDR3 region has 15 residues. CDR1 and CDR2 from the germline V gene are ENHRY and SYGVKD. CDR3 sequence: CAISDRQVINQPQHF. The CDR3 DNA sequence: TGTGCCATCAGTGACAGACAGGTGATTAATCAGCCCCAGCATTTT.

CDR3 nucleotides: TGCGCCAGCAGCCAAGAAATTGGCAGGGCCAACTATGGCTACACCTTC. Protein sequence: CASSQEIGRANYGYTF. The V and J genes are TRBV4-3 and TRBJ1-2, with D possibly being TRBD1 (5 bases). There are 16 residues in the CDR3. The germline gives CDR1 LGHNA, CDR2 YSLEER. Trimming left V 0 bases short and J 2 bases short, with 13 bases between.

The chain has TRBV27 and TRBJ2-1; 7 positions match TRBD2. V shed 10 bases, J shed 5 bases, and the junction held 14 bases outside the gene matches. Germline CDR1 is MNHEY and CDR2 is SMNVEV (reference sequence). CDR3 size: 15 residues. DNA of the CDR3: TGTGCCACCGCGGTTTGGACTAGAAGCGACAATGAGCAGTTCTTC. Amino acid sequence: CATAVWTRSDNEQFF.